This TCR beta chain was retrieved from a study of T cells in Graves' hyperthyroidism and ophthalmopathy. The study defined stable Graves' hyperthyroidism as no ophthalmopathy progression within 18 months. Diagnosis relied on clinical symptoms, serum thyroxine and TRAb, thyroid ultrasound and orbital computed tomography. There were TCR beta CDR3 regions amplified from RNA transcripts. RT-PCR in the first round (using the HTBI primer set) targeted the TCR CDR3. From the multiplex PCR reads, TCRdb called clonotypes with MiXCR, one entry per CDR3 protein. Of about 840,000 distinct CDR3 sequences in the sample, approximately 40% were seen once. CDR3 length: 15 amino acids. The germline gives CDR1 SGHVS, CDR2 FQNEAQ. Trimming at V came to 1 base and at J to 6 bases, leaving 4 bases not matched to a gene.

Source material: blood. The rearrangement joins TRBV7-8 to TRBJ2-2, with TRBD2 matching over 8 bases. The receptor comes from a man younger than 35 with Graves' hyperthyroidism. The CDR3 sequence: CASSLDGRAPGELFF. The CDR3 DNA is TGTGCCAGCAGCTTAGACGGGAGGGCCCCCGGGGAGCTGTTTTTT. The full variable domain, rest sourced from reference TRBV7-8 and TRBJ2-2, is GAGVSQSPRYKVAKRGQDVALRCDPISGHVSLFWYQQALGQGPEFLTYFQNEAQLDKSGLPSDRFFAERPEGSVSTLKIQRTQQEDSAVYLCASSLDGRAPGELFFGEGSRLTVL.